This TCR beta chain was observed in a study of cytomegalovirus exposure and HLA in healthy donors. Background on the study: Unique TCRs numbering around 85 million, obtained from HLA-typed donors, made up an early data release. Study-wide results and limits: Previously analyzed data showed that most TCR beta V segments were productive at a frequency of about 87% or about 30%.

Germline V gene data show CDR1 as SGDLS and CDR2 as YYNGEE. Trimming at V came to 4 bases and at J to 8 bases, leaving 15 bases not matched to a gene. There are 18 residues in the CDR3. The PCR made use of 60 Vbeta and 13 Jbeta primers. The table came from immunoSEQ multiplex PCR; TCRdb's copy has only in-frame clones and leaves some out. The table lists roughly 180,000 clones, 75% to 90% of them singletons. Notes on this clone: The antigen is undetermined.

Sequenced: PBMCs. The genes are TRBV9 and TRBJ2-1, with 13 bases fitting TRBD2. This clonotype was sampled from a young man in good health and CMV-seropositive. The CDR3 DNA follows: TGTGCCAGCAGCCCGATCCCCGGACTAGCGGGAGTATGGTATGAGCAGTTCTTC. This encodes CASSPIPGLAGVWYEQFF.